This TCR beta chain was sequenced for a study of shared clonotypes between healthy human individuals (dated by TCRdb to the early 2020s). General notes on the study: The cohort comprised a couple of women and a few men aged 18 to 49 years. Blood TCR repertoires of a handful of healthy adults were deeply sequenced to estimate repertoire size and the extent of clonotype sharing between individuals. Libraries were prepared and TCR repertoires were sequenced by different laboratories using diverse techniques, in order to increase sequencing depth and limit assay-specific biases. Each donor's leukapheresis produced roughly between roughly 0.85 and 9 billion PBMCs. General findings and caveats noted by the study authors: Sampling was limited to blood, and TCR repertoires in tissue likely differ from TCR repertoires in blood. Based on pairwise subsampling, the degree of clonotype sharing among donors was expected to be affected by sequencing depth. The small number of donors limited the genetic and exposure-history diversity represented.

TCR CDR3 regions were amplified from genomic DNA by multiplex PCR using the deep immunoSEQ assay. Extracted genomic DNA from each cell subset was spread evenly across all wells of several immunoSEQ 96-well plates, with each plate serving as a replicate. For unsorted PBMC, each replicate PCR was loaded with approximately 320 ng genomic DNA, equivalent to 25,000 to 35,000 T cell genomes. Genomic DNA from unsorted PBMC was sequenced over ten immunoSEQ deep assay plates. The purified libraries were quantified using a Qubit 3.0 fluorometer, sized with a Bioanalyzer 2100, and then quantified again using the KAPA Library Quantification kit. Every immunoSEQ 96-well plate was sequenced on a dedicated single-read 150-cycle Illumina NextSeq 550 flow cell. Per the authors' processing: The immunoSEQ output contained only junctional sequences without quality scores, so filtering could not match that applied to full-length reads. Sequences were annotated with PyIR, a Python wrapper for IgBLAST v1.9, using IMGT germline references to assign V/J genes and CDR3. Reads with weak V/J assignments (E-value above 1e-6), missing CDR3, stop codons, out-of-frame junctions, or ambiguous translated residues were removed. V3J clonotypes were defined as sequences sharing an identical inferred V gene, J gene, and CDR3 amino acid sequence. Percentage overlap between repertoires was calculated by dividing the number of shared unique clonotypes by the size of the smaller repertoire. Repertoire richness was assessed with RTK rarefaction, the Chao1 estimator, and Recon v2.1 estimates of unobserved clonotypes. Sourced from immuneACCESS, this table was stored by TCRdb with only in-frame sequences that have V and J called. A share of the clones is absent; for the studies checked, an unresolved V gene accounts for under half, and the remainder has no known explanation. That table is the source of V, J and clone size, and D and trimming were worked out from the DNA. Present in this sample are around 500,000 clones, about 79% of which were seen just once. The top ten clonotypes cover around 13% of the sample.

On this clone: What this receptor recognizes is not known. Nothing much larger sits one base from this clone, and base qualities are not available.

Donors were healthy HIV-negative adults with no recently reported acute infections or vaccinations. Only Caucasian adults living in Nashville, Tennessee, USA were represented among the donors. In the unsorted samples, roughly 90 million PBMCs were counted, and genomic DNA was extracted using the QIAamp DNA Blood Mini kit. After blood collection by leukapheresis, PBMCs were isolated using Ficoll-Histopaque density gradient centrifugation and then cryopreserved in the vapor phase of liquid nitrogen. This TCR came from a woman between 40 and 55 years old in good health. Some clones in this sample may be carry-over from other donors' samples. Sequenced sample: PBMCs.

The DNA is TGTGCCAGCAGCTCCCAGGGGGGGTCCTACAATGAGCAGTTCTTC. Its coded protein is CASSSQGGSYNEQFF. The chain couples TRBV27 to TRBJ2-1, with the D gene tentatively TRBD1 or TRBD2, based on 7 matching bases in each. V is reduced by 6 bases and J by 1 base, leaving a spacing of 13 bases between them. CDR1 and CDR2 (MNHEY, SMNVEV) derive from the germline V gene (reference sequence). From cysteine to phenylalanine, the CDR3 is 15 amino acids long. The DNA shown is the 45-base CDR3, in frame from base 1.